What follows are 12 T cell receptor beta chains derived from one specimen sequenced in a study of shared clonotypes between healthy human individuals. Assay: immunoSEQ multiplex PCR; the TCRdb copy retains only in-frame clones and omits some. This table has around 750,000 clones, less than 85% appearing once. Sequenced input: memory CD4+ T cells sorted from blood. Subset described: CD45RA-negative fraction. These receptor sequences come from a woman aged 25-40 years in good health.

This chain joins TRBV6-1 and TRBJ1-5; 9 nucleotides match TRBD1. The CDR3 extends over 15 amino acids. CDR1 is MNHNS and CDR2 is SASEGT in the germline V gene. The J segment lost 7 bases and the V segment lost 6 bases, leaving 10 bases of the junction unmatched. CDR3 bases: TGTGCCAGCAGCCCACAGGGGGCGACGGGGCAGCCCCAGCATTTT. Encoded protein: CASSPQGATGQPQHF.

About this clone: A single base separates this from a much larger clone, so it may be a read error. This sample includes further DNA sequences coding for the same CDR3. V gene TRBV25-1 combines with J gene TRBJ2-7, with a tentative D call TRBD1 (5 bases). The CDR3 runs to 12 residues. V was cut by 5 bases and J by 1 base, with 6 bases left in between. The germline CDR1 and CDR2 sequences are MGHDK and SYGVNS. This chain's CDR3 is CASSRQSYEQYF. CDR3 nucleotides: TGTGCCAGCAGTCGACAGTCCTACGAGCAGTACTTC.

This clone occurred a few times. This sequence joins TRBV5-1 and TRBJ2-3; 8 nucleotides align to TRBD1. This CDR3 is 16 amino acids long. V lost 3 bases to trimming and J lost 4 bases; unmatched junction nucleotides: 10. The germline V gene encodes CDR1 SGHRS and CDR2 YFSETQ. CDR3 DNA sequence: TGCGCCAGCAGCTCGTGGGAGACAGGGGATCCAGATACGCAGTATTTT. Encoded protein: CASSSWETGDPDTQYF. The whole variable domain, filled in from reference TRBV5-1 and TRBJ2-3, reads KAGVTQTPRYLIKTRGQQVTLSCSPISGHRSVSWYQQTPGQGLQFLFEYFSETQRNKGNFPGRFSGRQFSNSRSEMNVSTLELGDSALYLCASSSWETGDPDTQYFGPGTRLTVL.

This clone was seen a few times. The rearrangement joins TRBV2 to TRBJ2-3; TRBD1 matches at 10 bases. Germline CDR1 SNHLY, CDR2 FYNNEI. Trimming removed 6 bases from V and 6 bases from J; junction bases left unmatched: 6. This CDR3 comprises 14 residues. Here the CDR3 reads CASRNGQGDDTQYF. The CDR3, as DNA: TGTGCCAGCAGAAACGGACAGGGGGATGATACGCAGTATTTT.

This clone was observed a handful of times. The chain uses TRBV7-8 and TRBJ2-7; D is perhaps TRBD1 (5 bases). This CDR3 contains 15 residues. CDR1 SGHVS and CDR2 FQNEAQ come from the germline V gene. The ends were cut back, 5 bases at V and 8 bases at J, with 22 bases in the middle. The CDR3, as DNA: TGTGCCAGCAGCCCCCGATGGACACCGCCTAAACAGCAGTACTTC. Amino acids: CASSPRWTPPKQQYF.

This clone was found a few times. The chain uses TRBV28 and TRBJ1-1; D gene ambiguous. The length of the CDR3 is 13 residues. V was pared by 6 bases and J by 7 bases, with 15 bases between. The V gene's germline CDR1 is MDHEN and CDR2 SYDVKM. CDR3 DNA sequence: TGTGCCAGCAGCACCGGTGGGTGGGGTGAAGCTTTCTTT. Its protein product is CASSTGGWGEAFF.

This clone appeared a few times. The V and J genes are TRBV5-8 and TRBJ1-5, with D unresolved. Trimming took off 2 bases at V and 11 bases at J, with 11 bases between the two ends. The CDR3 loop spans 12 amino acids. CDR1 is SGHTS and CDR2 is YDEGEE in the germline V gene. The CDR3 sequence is CASSFVVAAQHF. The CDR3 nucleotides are TGTGCCAGCAGCTTCGTCGTGGCAGCCCAGCATTTT.

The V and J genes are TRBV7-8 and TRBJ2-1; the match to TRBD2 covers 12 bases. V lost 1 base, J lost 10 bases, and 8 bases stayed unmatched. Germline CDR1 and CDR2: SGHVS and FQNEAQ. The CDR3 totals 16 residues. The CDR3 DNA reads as TGTGCCAGCAGCTTAGAACTAGCGGGGGGCCTTGACGAGCAGTTCTTC. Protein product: CASSLELAGGLDEQFF. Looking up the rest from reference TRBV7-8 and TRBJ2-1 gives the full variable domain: GAGVSQSPRYKVAKRGQDVALRCDPISGHVSLFWYQQALGQGPEFLTYFQNEAQLDKSGLPSDRFFAERPEGSVSTLKIQRTQQEDSAVYLCASSLELAGGLDEQFFGPGTRLTVL.

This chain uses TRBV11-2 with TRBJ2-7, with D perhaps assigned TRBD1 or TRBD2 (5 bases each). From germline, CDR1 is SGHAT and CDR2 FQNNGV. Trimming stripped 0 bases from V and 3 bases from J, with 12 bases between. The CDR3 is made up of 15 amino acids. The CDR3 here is CASSLDGATSYEQYF. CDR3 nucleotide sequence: TGTGCCAGCAGCTTAGATGGGGCTACTAGCTACGAGCAGTACTTC.

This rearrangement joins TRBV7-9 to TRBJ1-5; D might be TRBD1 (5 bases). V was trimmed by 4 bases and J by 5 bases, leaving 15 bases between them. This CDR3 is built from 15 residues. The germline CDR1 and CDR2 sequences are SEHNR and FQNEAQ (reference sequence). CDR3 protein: CASSWGTGSDQPQHF. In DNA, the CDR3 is TGTGCCAGCAGCTGGGGGACGGGCTCTGATCAGCCCCAGCATTTT. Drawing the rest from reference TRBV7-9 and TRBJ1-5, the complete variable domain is DTGVSQNPRHKITKRGQNVTFRCDPISEHNRLYWYRQTLGQGPEFLTYFQNEAQLEKSRLLSDRFSAERPKGSFSTLEIQRTEQGDSAMYLCASSWGTGSDQPQHFGDGTRLSIL.

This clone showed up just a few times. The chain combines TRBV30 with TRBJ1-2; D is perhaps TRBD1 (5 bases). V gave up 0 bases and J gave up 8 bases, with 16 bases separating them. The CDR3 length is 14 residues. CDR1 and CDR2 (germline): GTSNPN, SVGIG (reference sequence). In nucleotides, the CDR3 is TGTGCCTGGAGTGTAAAATTGGGGGGATTCGGCTACACCTTC. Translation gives CAWSVKLGGFGYTF.

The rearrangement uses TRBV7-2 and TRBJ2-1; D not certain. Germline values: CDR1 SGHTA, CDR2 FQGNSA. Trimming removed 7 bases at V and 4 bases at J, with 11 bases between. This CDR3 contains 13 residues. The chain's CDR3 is CASNPAGYNEQFF. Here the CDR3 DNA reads TGTGCCAGCAACCCCGCAGGTTACAATGAGCAGTTCTTC.